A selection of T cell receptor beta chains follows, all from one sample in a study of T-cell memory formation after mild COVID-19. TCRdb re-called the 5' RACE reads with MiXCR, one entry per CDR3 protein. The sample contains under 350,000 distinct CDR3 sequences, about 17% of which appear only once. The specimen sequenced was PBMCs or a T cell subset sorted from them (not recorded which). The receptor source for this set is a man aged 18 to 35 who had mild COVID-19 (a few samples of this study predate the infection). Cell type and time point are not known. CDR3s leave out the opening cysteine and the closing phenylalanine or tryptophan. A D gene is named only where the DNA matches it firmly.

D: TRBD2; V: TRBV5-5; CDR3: ASLTSGTDTQY
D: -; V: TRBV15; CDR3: ATSREGARSLH
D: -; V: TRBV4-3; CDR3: ASSQDGGWYGYT
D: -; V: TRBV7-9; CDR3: ASSRQDAHGYT
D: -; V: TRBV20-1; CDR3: SASRQGGGPQH
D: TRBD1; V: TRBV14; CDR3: ASSHWDRNTGELF
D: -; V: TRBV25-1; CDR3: ASWAGANYGYT
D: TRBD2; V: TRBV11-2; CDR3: ASSFGVAGATEETQY
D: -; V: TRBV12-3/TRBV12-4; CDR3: ASTPGPSEKLF
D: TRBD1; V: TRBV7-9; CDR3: ASSFGTATGELF
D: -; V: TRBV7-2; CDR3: ASSLVQDYGYT
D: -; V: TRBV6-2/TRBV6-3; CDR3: ASTYFETQY
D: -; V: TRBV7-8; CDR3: ASSPKVGQF
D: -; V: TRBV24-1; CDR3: ATSEPGRGTQY
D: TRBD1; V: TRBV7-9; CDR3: ASSPSTGGPTEAF
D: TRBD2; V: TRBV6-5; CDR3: ASSRLAGGTDTQY
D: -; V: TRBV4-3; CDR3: ASSQDQLYNEQF
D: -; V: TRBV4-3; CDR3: ASSQVFHRDVGELF
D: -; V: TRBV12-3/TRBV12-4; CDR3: ASSLAGVGYT
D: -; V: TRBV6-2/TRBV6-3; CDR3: ASSWRQTHQPQH
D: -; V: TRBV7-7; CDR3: ASSLKQSTGELF
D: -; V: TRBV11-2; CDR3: ASSLVGGSSYNSPLH
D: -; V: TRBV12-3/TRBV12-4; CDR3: ASTREGAEAF
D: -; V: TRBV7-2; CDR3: ASRVSSSHTQY
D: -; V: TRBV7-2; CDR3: ASSLPRTERTEAF
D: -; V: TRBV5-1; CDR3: ASSQGWQETQY
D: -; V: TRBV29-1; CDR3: SVEPPGQSNTEAF
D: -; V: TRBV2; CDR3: ASSLDYTGELF
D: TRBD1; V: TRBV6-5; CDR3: ASSFHTPDRDYGYT
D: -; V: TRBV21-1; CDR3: ASSKAQGSFTEAF
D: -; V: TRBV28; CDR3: ASSLSGQLGYT
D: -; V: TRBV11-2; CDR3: ASSGETGWETQY
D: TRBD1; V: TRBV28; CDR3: ATLQGVKNIQY
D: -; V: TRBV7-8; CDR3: ASSPDGVGNEQF
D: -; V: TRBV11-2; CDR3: ASSLEPTGALTDTQY
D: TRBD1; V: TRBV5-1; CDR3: ASSLAPGGNSGELF
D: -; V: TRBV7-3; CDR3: ASSFGTSQTQY
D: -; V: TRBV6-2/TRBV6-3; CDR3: ASTPGMNTEAF
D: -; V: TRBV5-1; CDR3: ASSLVGIGGSEAF
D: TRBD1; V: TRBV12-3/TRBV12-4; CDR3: ASSRDRGALVHGYT
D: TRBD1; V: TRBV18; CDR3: ASSPGQLFSGANVLT
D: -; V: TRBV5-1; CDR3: ASSLAADNTGELF
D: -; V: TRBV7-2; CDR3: ASTPWPGELF
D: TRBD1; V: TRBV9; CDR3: ASSWTGESGELF
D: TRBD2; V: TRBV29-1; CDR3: SVVRLAGFADTQY
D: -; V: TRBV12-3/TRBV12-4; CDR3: ASSLGGGRGNQPQH
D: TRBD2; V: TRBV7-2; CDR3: ASSPWTSGGADEQF
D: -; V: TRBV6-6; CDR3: ASLVSGALPHTQY
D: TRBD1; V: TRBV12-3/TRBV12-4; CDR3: ASSYTNRGSYEQY
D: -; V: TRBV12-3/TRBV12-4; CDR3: ASQGTAYQPQH